One and the same sample provided the 28 T cell receptor beta chains below, sequenced in a study of Ad26.COV2.S vaccination and SARS-CoV-2 variants. Sequencing used immunoSEQ multiplex PCR; TCRdb keeps in-frame clones, though not all of them. Found here are around 370,000 clones, about 85% of them singletons; the top ten hold 2.5% to 3.5%. Treatment denoted: over 15 received Ad26.COV2.S at low or high dose, single or two shots; about 5 received placebo; per-sample allocation not given. Sampling took place 63 days after the first vaccine or placebo injection. The sequencing used peripheral blood, collected in a trial of Ad26.COV2.S vaccine versus placebo. These receptors were taken from a person between 18 and 65 years old who received the Ad26.COV2.S COVID-19 vaccine or a placebo.

The V and J genes are TRBV19 and TRBJ2-2; TRBD2 matches 13 bases. With V trimmed by 5 bases and J by 1 base, 4 bases remained unmatched. The CDR3 spans 17 residues. CDR1 LNHDA and CDR2 SQIVND come from the germline V gene (reference sequence). The CDR3 DNA is TGTGCCAGTAGTGAGACTAGCGGGAGGCTGAACACCGGGGAGCTGTTTTTT. Its protein product is CASSETSGRLNTGELFF.

Comments on this clone: This CDR3 is also generated by other DNA sequences in the sample. The chain has TRBV27 and TRBJ2-3; D is ambiguous. The germline CDR1 and CDR2 sequences are MNHEY and SMNVEV (reference sequence). Trimming pared 6 bases from V and 2 bases from J, leaving 6 bases between. The CDR3 is made up of 12 amino acids. The CDR3 DNA sequence: TGTGCCAGCAGCCCCACCACAGATACGCAGTATTTT. It is translated as CASSPTTDTQYF.

CDR3: CASSPGGPSSYNEQFF. CDR3 DNA: TGCGCCAGCAGCCCGGGGGGACCGAGCTCCTACAATGAGCAGTTCTTC. The chain is built from TRBV5-1 and TRBJ2-1; 7 bases are shared with TRBD2. J was trimmed by 0 bases and V by 4 bases; bases with no gene match: 7. This CDR3 has 16 amino acids. Germline loops: CDR1 SGHRS, CDR2 YFSETQ.

This chain connects TRBV7-9 to TRBJ2-5; 7 positions match TRBD1. This CDR3 has 15 residues. In germline, CDR1 is SEHNR, CDR2 FQNEAQ (reference sequence). J gave up 5 bases and V 3 bases, and 9 bases lay outside the gene matches. DNA of the CDR3: TGTGCCAGCAGCTTCTTCGGACAGGCGGAGGAGACCCAGTACTTC. Its translation: CASSFFGQAEETQYF.

The chain is built from TRBV19 and TRBJ2-1, with TRBD2 matching 9 bases. CDR1 is LNHDA, CDR2 SQIVND, per germline (reference sequence). J gave up 4 bases and V 6 bases, and 10 bases lay outside the gene matches. The CDR3 sequence is 16 residues long. The CDR3 DNA reads as TGTGCCAGTAGGAACTCGGGACTAGCCGAGTACAATGAGCAGTTCTTC. Translating it yields CASRNSGLAEYNEQFF.

The V gene is TRBV10-2, the J gene TRBJ2-7; the match to TRBD2 covers 14 bases. Trimming took 7 bases from V and 3 from J; bases not matched to a gene: 2. CDR1 and CDR2 from the germline V gene are WSHSY and SAAADI. CDR3 length: 14 residues. In DNA form, the CDR3 reads TGCGCCAGCACCGGACTAGCGGGAGGCTACGAGCAGTACTTC. This codes for CASTGLAGGYEQYF.

This chain links TRBV7-2 with TRBJ2-7; TRBD2 matches at 11 bases. The CDR3 length is 14 residues. The J segment lost 5 bases and the V segment lost 6 bases, leaving 6 bases of the junction unmatched. Germline CDR1 reads SGHTA; CDR2 reads FQGNSA. The CDR3 nucleotides read TGTGCCAGCAGGCTGACTAGCGGGGTTAACGAGCAGTACTTC. This encodes CASRLTSGVNEQYF.

This clone was found once. The gene calls are TRBV3-1 (or the pseudogene TRBV3-2) and TRBJ2-1, with D perhaps matching TRBD2 (7 bases). V gave up 8 bases and J gave up 9 bases, with 17 bases separating them. The CDR3 runs to 13 residues. Germline V gene data show CDR1 as LGHDT and CDR2 as YNNKEL (reference sequence). CDR3 nucleotides: TGTGCCAGCGGGGGGGCTTCTTTGATTGAGCAGTTCTTC. Its protein product is CASGGASLIEQFF.

The rearrangement links TRBV19 to TRBJ2-7; D is unresolved. This CDR3 has 14 residues. The V end was cut by 5 bases, the J end by 0 bases, with 11 bases between. Germline V lookup: CDR1 LNHDA, CDR2 SQIVND (reference sequence). The CDR3 DNA follows: TGTGCCAGTAGTTTACAGAGAAACTCCTACGAGCAGTACTTC. This gives the protein CASSLQRNSYEQYF.

The rearrangement uses TRBV25-1 and TRBJ2-7, with TRBD1 identical over 8 bases. Germline V gene sequence: CDR1 MGHDK, CDR2 SYGVNS. The CDR3 spans 14 residues. Trimming removed 2 bases from V and 2 bases from J; junction bases left unmatched: 2. The CDR3 here is CASSEAGGTYEQYF. In DNA, the CDR3 is TGTGCCAGCAGTGAAGCAGGGGGCACCTACGAGCAGTACTTC.

The chain joins TRBV27 to TRBJ2-2; 9 bases agree with TRBD1. Germline CDR1 and CDR2: MNHEY and SMNVEV (reference sequence). CDR3 length: 16 residues. V shed 1 base, J shed 5 bases, and the junction held 5 bases outside the gene matches. CDR3 in DNA: TGTGCCAGCAGTTTATGGCGACAGGGGGGGACCGGGGAGCTGTTTTTT. This gives the protein CASSLWRQGGTGELFF.

This chain links TRBV2 with TRBJ1-5; D gene ambiguous. The CDR3 sequence is 14 residues long. Per the germline V gene, CDR1 is SNHLY and CDR2 is FYNNEI. Trimming removed 3 bases at V and 0 bases at J, with 6 bases between. The DNA of the CDR3 is TGTGCCAGCAGTGAGCGGATTAGCAATCAGCCCCAGCATTTT. Translating it yields CASSERISNQPQHF.

This clone has only one observation. The V and J genes are TRBV29-1 and TRBJ1-1; no definite D call. Trimming pared 3 bases from V and 5 bases from J, leaving 10 bases between. The CDR3 totals 12 residues. From germline, CDR1 is SQVTM and CDR2 ANQGSEA. CDR3 loop: CSVESLWTEAFF. CDR3 DNA sequence: TGCAGCGTTGAGTCTCTTTGGACTGAAGCTTTCTTT.

This CDR3 reads CASNGQGVRQLFF. DNA for the CDR3: TGTGCCAGTAACGGGCAGGGGGTTCGCCAACTGTTTTTT. The rearrangement joins TRBV19 to TRBJ1-4; TRBD1 matches at 7 bases. V dropped 7 bases and J dropped 12; count of bases not matched to a gene: 11. The CDR3 has 13 residues. CDR1 is LNHDA and CDR2 is SQIVND in the germline V gene (reference sequence).

The chain combines TRBV5-6 with TRBJ2-7; D is perhaps TRBD1 (5 bases). The V end was cut by 4 bases, the J end by 2 bases, with 13 bases between. The CDR3 runs to 14 residues. Germline CDR1 is SGHDT and CDR2 is YYEEEE. CDR3 bases: TGTGCCAGCAGCACCGAGGACACCGCCTACGAGCAGTACTTC. Protein product: CASSTEDTAYEQYF.

This clone showed up just once. J is TRBJ2-7 and V is TRBV29-1; D gene uncertain. The length of the CDR3 is 10 residues. In germline, CDR1 is SQVTM, CDR2 ANQGSEA. V was cut by 4 bases and J by 5 bases, with 6 bases left in between. DNA of the CDR3: TGCAGCGTTGGAACGGACGAGCAGTACTTC. Its translation is CSVGTDEQYF.

The genes are TRBV14 and TRBJ2-3; D unresolved. CDR1 and CDR2 (germline): SGHDN, FVKESK. The V end lost 1 base, the J end lost 2 bases, and 10 bases lay between the germline ends. CDR3 length: 15 amino acids. This CDR3 is CASSQGRFFTDTQYF. CDR3 nucleotide sequence: TGTGCCAGCAGCCAAGGACGGTTCTTCACAGATACGCAGTATTTT.

This clone was seen a single time. The chain has TRBV20-1 and TRBJ2-5; D not certain. Germline CDR1 DFQATT, CDR2 SNEGSKA (reference sequence). The CDR3 totals 10 residues. V was clipped by 4 bases and J by 7 bases, with 7 bases between them. For the CDR3, the DNA is TGCAGTGCTACCTCAGGGACCCAGTACTTC. Translated: CSATSGTQYF.

The gene calls are TRBV5-5 and TRBJ1-6, with D uncertain. The CDR3 consists of 13 residues. Trimming took 4 bases from V and 9 from J, leaving 11 bases between them. Germline CDR1 and CDR2: SGHKS and YYEKEE (reference sequence). The CDR3 DNA is TGTGCCAGCAGCCCTGACGATCGTTCACCCCTCCACTTT. Translated, it gives CASSPDDRSPLHF.

This chain connects TRBV5-1 to TRBJ2-7; 10 bases fit TRBD1. In germline, CDR1 is SGHRS, CDR2 YFSETQ. The CDR3 consists of 12 residues. V shed 6 bases, J shed 6 bases, and the junction held 3 bases outside the gene matches. CDR3 protein: CASTRTGGEQYF. The CDR3 nucleotides read TGCGCCAGCACCCGGACAGGGGGCGAGCAGTACTTC.

The genes are TRBV19 and TRBJ2-3; the D gene is possibly TRBD2 (5 bases). Germline V gene data show CDR1 as LNHDA and CDR2 as SQIVND (reference sequence). V lost 1 base and J lost 1, with 12 bases in between. The CDR3 totals 16 residues. The CDR3 here is CASSIGLPPRTDTQYF. CDR3 nucleotides: TGTGCCAGTAGTATAGGACTACCGCCTCGCACAGATACGCAGTATTTT.

V is TRBV7-9 and J is TRBJ1-5; D is unresolved. The germline V gene encodes CDR1 SEHNR and CDR2 FQNEAQ (reference sequence). Trimming cost V 1 base and J 4 bases, with 14 bases left between them. The CDR3 loop spans 16 amino acids. The CDR3 DNA sequence: TGTGCCAGCAGCTTAGGGACGGCAGAAGGGAATCAGCCCCAGCATTTT. Amino acids: CASSLGTAEGNQPQHF.

The chain uses TRBV12-3 or TRBV12-4 and TRBJ2-2; TRBD1 is a possible D gene (5 bases). The V end lost 5 bases, the J end lost 6 bases, and 10 bases lay between the germline ends. CDR3 length: 13 amino acids. Here the CDR3 DNA reads TGTGCCAGCAGTCCCAGGGTTTCCGGGGAGCTGTTTTTT. Its translation: CASSPRVSGELFF.

The V call is TRBV7-2, the J call TRBJ1-1; a possible D gene is TRBD1 (5 bases). CDR1 SGHTA and CDR2 FQGNSA come from the germline V gene. This CDR3 is built from 16 residues. Trimming stripped 2 bases from V and 4 bases from J, with 17 bases between. CDR3 sequence reads: CASSLSPGRIFTEAFF. In DNA form, the CDR3 reads TGTGCCAGCAGCTTATCACCGGGACGGATCTTCACTGAAGCTTTCTTT.

This chain connects TRBV28 to TRBJ2-3, with 12 bases that match TRBD2. This CDR3 region has 18 residues. Germline lookup yields CDR1 MDHEN and CDR2 SYDVKM. V lost 3 bases, J lost 5 bases, and 12 bases stayed unmatched. The CDR3, as DNA: TGTGCCAGCAGTTTTGGCCTAGCGGGAGGGGCGGGCCGAGATACGCAGTATTTT. Translated, it gives CASSFGLAGGAGRDTQYF. Combining the CDR3 with reference TRBV28 and TRBJ2-3 gives the whole variable domain DVKVTQSSRYLVKRTGEKVFLECVQDMDHENMFWYRQDPGLGLRLIYFSYDVKMKEKGDIPEGYSVSREKKERFSLILESASTNQTSMYLCASSFGLAGGAGRDTQYFGPGTRLTVL.

V is TRBV10-1 and J is TRBJ1-1; no definite D call. Trimming removed 3 bases at V and 1 base at J, with 9 bases between. The CDR3 sequence is 14 residues long. Germline loops: CDR1 WNHNN, CDR2 SYGVQD (reference sequence). CDR3 coding DNA: TGCGCCAGCAGTGAAGGTCCTACGAACACTGAAGCTTTCTTT. Encoded protein: CASSEGPTNTEAFF.

The rearrangement joins TRBV9 to TRBJ2-7, with 7 bases matching TRBD1. Germline loops: CDR1 SGDLS, CDR2 YYNGEE. The CDR3 runs 17 residues. Trimming took 3 bases from V and 0 from J; bases not matched to a gene: 12. CDR3 protein: CASSDPVTGSDSYEQYF. The CDR3 coding sequence is TGTGCCAGCAGCGACCCTGTGACAGGGAGCGACTCCTACGAGCAGTACTTC.

The chain employs TRBV14 and TRBJ2-7; tentative D call: TRBD2 (5 bases). The CDR3 covers 13 residues. The V end was cut by 0 bases, the J end by 7 bases, with 10 bases between. Germline CDR1 and CDR2: SGHDN and FVKESK. The CDR3 DNA follows: TGTGCCAGCAGCCAAGAACCGTCGGGAGAGCAGTACTTC. This translates into CASSQEPSGEQYF.